The next 31 T cell receptor beta chains were all read from a single sample in a study of CXCR3-negative and CXCR3-positive naive CD8 T cells. Libraries of TRB cDNA were made by 5' RACE and carried UMIs. For each CDR3 protein, TCRdb gives one entry from its re-call of the 5' RACE reads, without DNA. The clone table shows around 40,000 distinct CDR3 sequences, with the ten largest holding about 15%. Input material: memory CD8+ T cells from blood. All receptors derive from a human donor in good health. Some clones in this sample may be carry-over from other donors' samples.

The rearrangement uses TRBV25-1 and TRBJ2-3; TCRdb selects TRBD1, and the lack of DNA leaves this call unchecked. The length of the CDR3 is 17 residues. Germline assignment: CDR1 MGHDK and CDR2 SYGVNS. The CDR3 sequence: CASSDPGRRFGTDTQYF.

The chain employs TRBV7-2 and TRBJ2-7. Germline V lookup: CDR1 SGHTA, CDR2 FQGNSA. This CDR3 comprises 12 residues. CDR3 residues: CASSLLDYEQYF.

The CDR3 sequence is CASSIDHYRARPNEQFF. The chain combines TRBV19 with TRBJ2-1; TCRdb reports TRBD1, a call that lacks DNA to check it against. Per germline, CDR1 LNHDA and CDR2 SQIVND (reference sequence). The CDR3 covers 17 residues.

The chain uses TRBV29-1 and TRBJ2-3; TCRdb selects TRBD2, and the lack of DNA leaves this call unchecked. CDR3 length equals 16 residues. Looked up from germline, CDR1 is SQVTM and CDR2 is ANQGSEA. The CDR3 reads CSVDGLAGDRPDTQYF.

The rearrangement joins TRBV29-1 to TRBJ2-5; TCRdb selects TRBD1, and the lack of DNA leaves this call unchecked. From germline, CDR1 is SQVTM and CDR2 ANQGSEA. The CDR3 consists of 14 residues. This chain's CDR3 is CSVEDPVGQETQYF.

V gene TRBV28 combines with J gene TRBJ2-3; with no DNA, the TCRdb D assignment of TRBD1 cannot be verified. The CDR3 has 14 amino acids. Germline V gives CDR1 MDHEN, CDR2 SYDVKM. The CDR3 sequence is CASSLRGRSDTQYF.

The chain is built from TRBV28 and TRBJ2-5; the TCRdb D gene call, TRBD1, has no DNA to confirm it. This CDR3 comprises 14 residues. Germline V lookup: CDR1 MDHEN, CDR2 SYDVKM. The CDR3 sequence is CASSPTGSAETQYF.

The chain uses TRBV9 and TRBJ2-7. The CDR3 consists of 13 residues. In germline, CDR1 is SGDLS, CDR2 YYNGEE. The CDR3 here is CASSVGPSYEQYF. The full variable domain, its missing parts supplied by reference TRBV9 and TRBJ2-7, is DSGVTQTPKHLITATGQRVTLRCSPRSGDLSVYWYQQSLDQGLQFLIQYYNGEERAKGNILERFSAQQFPDLHSELNLSSLELGDSALYFCASSVGPSYEQYFGPGTRLTVT.

The chain employs TRBV21-1 and TRBJ2-7; TCRdb gives TRBD1 as the D gene, but with no DNA this cannot be confirmed. TRBV21-1 is an annotated pseudogene. The CDR3 length is 16 residues. The CDR3 is CASSKGEGSECYEQYF.

The chain is built from TRBV7-2 and TRBJ2-7; TCRdb's assignment of TRBD2 cannot be checked, as there is no DNA. Looked up from germline, CDR1 is SGHTA and CDR2 is FQGNSA. This CDR3 region has 15 residues. CDR3: CASSFSLGISYEQYF.

The V call is TRBV29-1, the J call TRBJ1-1; checking the TCRdb D call of TRBD1 is not possible without DNA. This CDR3 is built from 12 residues. The germline gives CDR1 SQVTM, CDR2 ANQGSEA. The CDR3 loop is CSGTGLTTEAFF.

The chain has TRBV6-4 and TRBJ2-1; TCRdb's D call, TRBD1, is unchecked because there is no DNA. The CDR3 is made up of 14 amino acids. From germline, CDR1 is MRHNA and CDR2 SNTAGT. CDR3 residues: CASQKTGDYNEQFF.

The CDR3 spells CASSVNSGQPQHF. The chain uses TRBV9 and TRBJ1-5. Germline V gene sequence: CDR1 SGDLS, CDR2 YYNGEE. This CDR3 has 13 residues.

The rearrangement joins TRBV7-8 to TRBJ1-2. This CDR3 comprises 13 residues. CDR1 is SGHVS, CDR2 FQNEAQ, per germline. The CDR3 protein is CASTAGGGGGYTF.

The chain couples TRBV11-2 to TRBJ2-2; TCRdb reports TRBD1, a call that lacks DNA to check it against. The CDR3 totals 16 residues. Germline CDR1 SGHAT, CDR2 FQNNGV. CDR3 region: CASSLYFPGNTGELFF. The whole variable domain, remainder taken from reference TRBV11-2 and TRBJ2-2, is EAGVAQSPRYKIIEKRQSVAFWCNPISGHATLYWYQQILGQGPKLLIQFQNNGVVDDSQLPKDRFSAERLKGVDSTLKIQPAKLEDSAVYLCASSLYFPGNTGELFFGEGSRLTVL.

The chain has TRBV29-1 and TRBJ2-7; checking the TCRdb D call of TRBD2 is not possible without DNA. CDR1 is SQVTM, CDR2 ANQGSEA, per germline. The CDR3 runs to 14 residues. CDR3 protein: CSVGLAPPTYEQYF.

V and J are TRBV5-1 and TRBJ2-3; TCRdb gives TRBD1 as the D gene, but with no DNA this cannot be confirmed. The CDR3 totals 17 residues. The germline V gene has CDR1 SGHRS and CDR2 YFSETQ. This CDR3 reads CASSYGDWGASTDTQYF.

The rearrangement joins TRBV4-2 to TRBJ2-7. The length of the CDR3 is 16 residues. Per germline, CDR1 LGHNA and CDR2 YNFKEQ. The chain's CDR3 is CASSQELRDSPYEQYF.

The V and J genes are TRBV7-9 and TRBJ1-5; the D call from TCRdb, TRBD1, cannot be confirmed without DNA. Germline V CDR1 and CDR2: SEHNR, FQNEAQ (reference sequence). CDR3 size: 13 residues. CDR3 protein: CASSSTGDQPQHF.

The gene calls are TRBV4-1 and TRBJ2-1; TCRdb gives TRBD1 as the D gene, but with no DNA this cannot be confirmed. This CDR3 spans 15 amino acids. The germline V gene has CDR1 MGHRA and CDR2 YSYEKL. The CDR3 loop reads CASSQAGGAYNEQFF.

The rearrangement joins TRBV7-2 to TRBJ1-1; TCRdb designates TRBD1, a call that cannot be tested without DNA. The CDR3 length is 15 residues. Germline CDR1 SGHTA, CDR2 FQGNSA. The CDR3 sequence: CASSVDRGANTEAFF. Looking up the rest from reference TRBV7-2 and TRBJ1-1 gives the full variable domain: GAGVSQSPSNKVTEKGKDVELRCDPISGHTALYWYRQSLGQGLEFLIYFQGNSAPDKSGLPSDRFSAERTGGSVSTLTIQRTQQEDSAVYLCASSVDRGANTEAFFGQGTRLTVV.

The chain combines TRBV29-1 with TRBJ2-7; without DNA, the TCRdb call of TRBD1 cannot be checked. From germline, CDR1 is SQVTM and CDR2 ANQGSEA. This CDR3 has 13 amino acids. The CDR3 loop is CSAATPPLYEQYF.

The chain employs TRBV12-5 and TRBJ2-3. Germline V gene data show CDR1 as LGHNT and CDR2 as FRNRAP. CDR3 length: 13 amino acids. The CDR3 reads CASGFGGTDTQYF.

The chain links TRBV27 to TRBJ2-7; TCRdb outputs TRBD1, but without DNA this stays unchecked. The CDR3 has 15 amino acids. In germline, CDR1 is MNHEY, CDR2 SMNVEV (reference sequence). CDR3 in amino acids: CASSPLDRWTYEQYF.

The chain recombines TRBV28 with TRBJ2-7; the D call of TRBD2 rests on TCRdb alone, since no DNA is present to check it. Germline V gene data show CDR1 as MDHEN and CDR2 as SYDVKM. The CDR3 consists of 13 residues. The chain's CDR3 is CASRGLAGPEQYF.

This rearrangement joins TRBV4-1 to TRBJ2-5; the TRBD2 assignment by TCRdb is unverifiable without DNA. Germline V gives CDR1 MGHRA, CDR2 YSYEKL. The CDR3 contains 14 residues. CDR3 amino acids: CASSQLAGEETQYF.

The chain combines TRBV6-2 or TRBV6-3 with TRBJ2-3; the TCRdb D gene call, TRBD1, has no DNA to confirm it. The CDR3 has 16 amino acids. Per germline, CDR1 MNHEY and CDR2 SVGEGT. The CDR3 region is CASRSNGGGRTDTQYF.

This chain uses TRBV9 with TRBJ1-2. The CDR3 totals 13 residues. The germline gives CDR1 SGDLS, CDR2 YYNGEE. CDR3 residues: CASSETNSYGYTF.

The rearrangement uses TRBV5-1 and TRBJ2-1. CDR1 and CDR2 (germline): SGHRS, YFSETQ. The CDR3 runs 14 residues. The CDR3 sequence is CASAKDDSYNEQFF.

J is TRBJ2-3 and V is TRBV29-1. Germline V gives CDR1 SQVTM, CDR2 ANQGSEA. The CDR3 is 13 amino acids. CDR3 in amino acids: CSVEGGLTDTQYF.

The V and J genes are TRBV29-1 and TRBJ1-1. CDR1 is SQVTM and CDR2 is ANQGSEA in the germline V gene. The CDR3 covers 12 residues. CDR3 region: CSVGRMNTEAFF.